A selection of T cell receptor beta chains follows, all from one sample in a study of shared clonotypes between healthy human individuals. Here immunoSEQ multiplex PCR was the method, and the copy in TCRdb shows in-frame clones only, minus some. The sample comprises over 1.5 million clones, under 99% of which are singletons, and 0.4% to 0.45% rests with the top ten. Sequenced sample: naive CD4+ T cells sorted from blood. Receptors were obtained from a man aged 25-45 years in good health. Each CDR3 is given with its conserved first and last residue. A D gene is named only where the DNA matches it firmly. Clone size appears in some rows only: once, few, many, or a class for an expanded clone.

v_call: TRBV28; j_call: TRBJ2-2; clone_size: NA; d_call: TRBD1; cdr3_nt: TGTGCCAGCAGTTTATCCGGACAGGGGACCGGGGAGCTGTTTTTT; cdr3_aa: CASSLSGQGTGELFF
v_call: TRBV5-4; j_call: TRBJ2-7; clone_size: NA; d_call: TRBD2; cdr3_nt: TGTGCCAGCAGCCCCGGGACTAGCGGACTCTGGGAGCAGTACTTC; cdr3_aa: CASSPGTSGLWEQYF
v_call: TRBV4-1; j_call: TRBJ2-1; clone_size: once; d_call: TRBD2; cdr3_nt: TGCGCCAGCAGCCAGGGGGCAGTACTAGCGGGAGTTCATGAGCAGTTCTTC; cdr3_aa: CASSQGAVLAGVHEQFF
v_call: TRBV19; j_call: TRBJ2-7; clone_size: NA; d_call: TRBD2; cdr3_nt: TGTGCCAGTTCCTCGGGCGGGAGGGGGGAATCCTACGAGCAGTACTTC; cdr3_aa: CASSSGGRGESYEQYF
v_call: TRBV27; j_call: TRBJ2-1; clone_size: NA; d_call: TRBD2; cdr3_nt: TGTGCCAGCAGACCCCGGGCGTCGAGTACTAGCGGGAGTAATGAGCAGTTCTTC; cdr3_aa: CASRPRASSTSGSNEQFF
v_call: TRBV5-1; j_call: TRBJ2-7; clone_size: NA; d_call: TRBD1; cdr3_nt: TGCGCCAGCAGCTTGGTGGCAGGGGGCCCATTCTACGAGCAGTACTTC; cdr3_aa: CASSLVAGGPFYEQYF
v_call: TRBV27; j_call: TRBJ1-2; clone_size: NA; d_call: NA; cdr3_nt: TGTGCCAGCAGGGATTTGACAGGATTCTATGGCTACACCTTC; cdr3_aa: CASRDLTGFYGYTF
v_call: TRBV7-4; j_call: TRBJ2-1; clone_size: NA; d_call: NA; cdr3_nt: TGTGCCAGCAGCTTTCGCGGTACAGACAATGAGCAGTTCTTC; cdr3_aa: CASSFRGTDNEQFF
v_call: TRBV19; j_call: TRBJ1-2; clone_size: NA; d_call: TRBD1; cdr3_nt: TGTGCCAGTAGTACCAGGACAGGGGGTATCGATGGCTACACCTTC; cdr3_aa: CASSTRTGGIDGYTF
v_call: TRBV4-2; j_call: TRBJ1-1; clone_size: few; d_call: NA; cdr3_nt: TGTGCCAGCAGCCAAGAGGGACGGGGGAACACTGAAGCTTTCTTT; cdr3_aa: CASSQEGRGNTEAFF
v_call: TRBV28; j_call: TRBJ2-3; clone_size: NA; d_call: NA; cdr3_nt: TGTGCCAGCAGACGAACCTCCAGGGATACGCAGTATTTT; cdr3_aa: CASRRTSRDTQYF
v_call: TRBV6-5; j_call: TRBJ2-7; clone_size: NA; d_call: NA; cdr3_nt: TGTGCCAGCAGTTACAACAGGGTAGGCTCCTACGAGCAGTACTTC; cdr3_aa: CASSYNRVGSYEQYF
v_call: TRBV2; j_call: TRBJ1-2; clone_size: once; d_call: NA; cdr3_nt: TGTGCCAGCAGTGAAGCAGAAGAATATGGCTACACCTTC; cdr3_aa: CASSEAEEYGYTF
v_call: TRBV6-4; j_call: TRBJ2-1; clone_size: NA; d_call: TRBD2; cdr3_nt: TGTGCCAGCAGTGACAGGTTAGCGGGGTACAATGAGCAGTTCTTC; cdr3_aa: CASSDRLAGYNEQFF
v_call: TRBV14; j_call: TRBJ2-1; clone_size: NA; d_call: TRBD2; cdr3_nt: TGTGCCAGCAGATCGGCGGGAGGCTTTGAGCAGTTCTTC; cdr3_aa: CASRSAGGFEQFF
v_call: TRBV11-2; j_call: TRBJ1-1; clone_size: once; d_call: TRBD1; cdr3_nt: TGTGCCAGCAGCCTAGGGGACAGGGGGTTGACTACTGAAGCTTTCTTT; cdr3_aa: CASSLGDRGLTTEAFF
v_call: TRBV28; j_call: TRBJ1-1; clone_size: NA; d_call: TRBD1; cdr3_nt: TGTGCCAGCAGCCCCGGGCAGGGGGGGTTGGACACTGAAGCTTTCTTT; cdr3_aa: CASSPGQGGLDTEAFF
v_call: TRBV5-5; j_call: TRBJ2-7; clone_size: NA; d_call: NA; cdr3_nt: TGTGCCAGCAGTCCCAGTGGCGGTAGCTCCTACGAGCAGTACTTC; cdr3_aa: CASSPSGGSSYEQYF
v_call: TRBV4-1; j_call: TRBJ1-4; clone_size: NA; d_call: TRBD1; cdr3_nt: TGCGCCAGCAGCCAAGACGGGACAGGGAATGAAGAAAAACTGTTTTTT; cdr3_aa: CASSQDGTGNEEKLFF
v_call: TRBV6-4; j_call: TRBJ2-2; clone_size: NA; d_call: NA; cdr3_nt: TGTGCCAGCGGAAGTGGAGAGAACACCGGGGAGCTGTTTTTT; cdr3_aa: CASGSGENTGELFF
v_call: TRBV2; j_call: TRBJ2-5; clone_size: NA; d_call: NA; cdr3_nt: TGTGCCAGCCTAGCAGGCGGGCAGGGGCCCCAGTACTTC; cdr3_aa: CASLAGGQGPQYF
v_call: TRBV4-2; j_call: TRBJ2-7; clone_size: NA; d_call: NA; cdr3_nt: TGTGCCAGCAGCCAAGCGGTAGACAGGACTTCCTACGAGCAGTACTTC; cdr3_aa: CASSQAVDRTSYEQYF
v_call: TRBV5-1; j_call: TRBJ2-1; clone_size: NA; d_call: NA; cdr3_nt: TGCGCCAGCAGCCCCCTTGACTCCTACAATGAGCAGTTCTTC; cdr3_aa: CASSPLDSYNEQFF
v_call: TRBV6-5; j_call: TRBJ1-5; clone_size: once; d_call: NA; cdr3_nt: TGTGCCAGCAGCAGTGACCCAATCAATCAGCCCCAGCATTTT; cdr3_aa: CASSSDPINQPQHF
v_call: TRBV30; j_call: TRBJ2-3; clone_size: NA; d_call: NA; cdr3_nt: TGTGCCTGGAGTGTATACAAACGGTTGGCGCTCACAGATACGCAGTATTTT; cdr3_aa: CAWSVYKRLALTDTQYF
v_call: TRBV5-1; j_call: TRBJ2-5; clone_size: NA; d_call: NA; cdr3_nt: TGCGCCAGCAGTGGACTGGGGACGAGAACACACCAAGAGACCCAGTACTTC; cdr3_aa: CASSGLGTRTHQETQYF
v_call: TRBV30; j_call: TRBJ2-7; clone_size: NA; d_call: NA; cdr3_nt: TGTGCCTGGAGATTGTCAGGGGCGGGCTACGAGCAGTACTTC; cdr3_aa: CAWRLSGAGYEQYF
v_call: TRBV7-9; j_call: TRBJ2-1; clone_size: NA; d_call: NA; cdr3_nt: TGTGCCAGCAGCCGCGACAGACCAACCTACAATGAGCAGTTCTTC; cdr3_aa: CASSRDRPTYNEQFF
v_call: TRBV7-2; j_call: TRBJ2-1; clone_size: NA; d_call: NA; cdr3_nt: TGTGCCAGCAGCTCCTATTTATCTGTTGGGCGTGAGCAGTTCTTC; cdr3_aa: CASSSYLSVGREQFF
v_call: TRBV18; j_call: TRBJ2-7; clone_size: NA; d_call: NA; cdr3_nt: TGTGCCAGCTCACCATCGAACTACGAGCAGTACTTC; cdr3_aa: CASSPSNYEQYF
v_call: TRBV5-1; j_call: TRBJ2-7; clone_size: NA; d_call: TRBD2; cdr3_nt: TGCGCCAGCAGCCGCGGACTAGCGGATTACGAGCAGTACTTC; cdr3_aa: CASSRGLADYEQYF
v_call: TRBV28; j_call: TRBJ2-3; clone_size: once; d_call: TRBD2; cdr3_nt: TGTGCCAGCAGCTCGCTAGCGGGGGCGGGAGATACGCAGTATTTT; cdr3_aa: CASSSLAGAGDTQYF
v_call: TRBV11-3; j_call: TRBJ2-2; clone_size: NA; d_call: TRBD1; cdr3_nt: TGTGCCAGCAGCTTAGGAGGGACAGCCGTAGTGAAGCAGCTGTTTTTT; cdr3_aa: CASSLGGTAVVKQLFF
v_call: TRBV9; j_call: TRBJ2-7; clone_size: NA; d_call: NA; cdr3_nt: TGTGCCAGCAGCGTTGAGCTACAGGGAACCGAGCAGTACTTC; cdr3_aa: CASSVELQGTEQYF
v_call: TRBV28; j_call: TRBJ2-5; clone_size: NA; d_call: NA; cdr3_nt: TGTGCCAGCAGTTTATCACAGGGCTTGGACTTC; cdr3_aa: CASSLSQGLDF
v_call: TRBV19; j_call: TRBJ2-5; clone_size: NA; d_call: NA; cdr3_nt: TGTGCCAGTAGTATAAGGCGCGGGGATCAAGAGACCCAGTACTTC; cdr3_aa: CASSIRRGDQETQYF